The source of this TCR beta chain is a study of radiotherapy plus CTLA-4 blockade in lung cancer. Study background: With 30% to 40% of patients having disease control, objective responses were seen in roughly 18%.

TCRdb's copy holds only in-frame clones and misses some; the assay was immunoSEQ multiplex PCR. This sample has 25,000 to 35,000 clones, with around 80% found just once. The CDR3 runs 16 residues. V shed 0 bases and J shed 1 base, with 12 bases lying between them. In germline, CDR1 is LGHNA, CDR2 YSLEER. Ipilimumab CTLA-4 blockade and focal radiation were given to patients with chemo-refractory metastatic non-small-cell lung cancer. A word on this clone: What it binds is not known.

General study results and limits: It was early blood T cell clone dynamics, with interferon-beta, that reportedly best predicted response. In blood, tumor-derived TCR clones expanded after radiotherapy plus ipilimumab.

The specimen comprised peripheral blood, sampled from a patient treated with radiotherapy plus ipilimumab. This sequence originates from a human donor with non-small cell lung cancer that progressed on radiotherapy plus ipilimumab. The rearrangement uses TRBV4-3 and TRBJ1-1; D gene ambiguous. DNA for the CDR3: TGCGCCAGCAGCCAAGAAGTTCGAGTTAGGAACACTGAAGCTTTCTTT. This sequence encodes CASSQEVRVRNTEAFF.